The text below deals with one TCR beta chain. Its target is not known. Germline-derived CDR1 and CDR2 are SGHAT and FQNNGV. The CDR3 contains 15 residues. With 3 bases removed from V and 2 bases from J, the gap between germline ends came to 14 bases. These donors counted as nominally healthy when sampled, but unrecorded immune exposures were likely. This specimen belongs to a study of cytomegalovirus exposure and HLA in healthy donors. PCR employed 60 Vbeta and 13 Jbeta primers. In the original workflow: As a later analysis found, there were roughly 80 million unique TCR beta chains, of which 8.5 million to 14 million were shared. The method was immunoSEQ multiplex PCR; TCRdb's version includes in-frame clones alone and lacks a portion of them. The D gene and trimming were derived from the DNA, and the V and J assignments and clone size from that table. Among 95,000 to 150,000 clones listed, approximately 82% were seen once.

Study-level results: Among the most significant clusters, several appeared linked to common viral pathogens in a later analysis.

What was sequenced was PBMCs. The chain couples TRBV11-2 to TRBJ2-7, with a weak D call TRBD2 (5 bases). The receptor comes from a man younger than 35 in good health and CMV-seropositive. The DNA of the CDR3 is TGTGCCAGCAGCTTGTTGAGCGGTGTAACCTACGAGCAGTACTTC. This sequence encodes CASSLLSGVTYEQYF.